This TCR beta chain was obtained from a study of blood T cell repertoires in COVID-19 (dated by TCRdb to the early 2020s). Regarding the research as a whole: Samples from collaborators originated in the United States, Italy and Spain and spanned both the acute and convalescent phases of COVID-19. Nearly every sample came with metadata listing a de-identified subject ID, COVID-19 status, age in years and sex. The prospective study material was composed of cDNA or gDNA derived from T cells, B-cell-depleted T cells, or PBMCs. The samples were drawn from two sources: the first 160 participants of the ongoing ImmuneRACE study, and some 1,300 subjects contributed by 6 global collaborators. The repertoires were made available in a free public database intended to serve as a resource for research on the immune response to SARS-CoV-2. Where HLA class I and class II types were available, the types were taken from metadata supplied by the sample provider, not from assay-based typing. Deeply sampled blood TCRbeta repertoires from subjects exposed to, actively infected with, or recovered from COVID-19 were included in the dataset.

Whole blood was collected in K2EDTA tubes by collaborating institutions according to the institutions' own protocols. Collaborator samples were shipped for TCRbeta analysis as frozen whole blood, isolated PBMCs, or DNA extracted from either sample type. On the study overall, not on this receptor specifically: Clinical and demographic metadata were provided uncurated, with the amount varying by source and participant.

V has 1 base trimmed and J has 1 base trimmed; junction bases matching no gene number 9. From the cysteine through the phenylalanine, the CDR3 covers 19 amino acids. The only DNA kept is the CDR3, 57 bases in frame from the first base. Based on the germline V gene, the CDR1 and CDR2 sequences are SGHTA and FQGNSA. TCRbeta CDR3 regions were amplified from genomic DNA using the immunoSEQ Assay, a bias-controlled multiplex PCR. The published analysis was carried out like this. Nucleated cell counts per sample were estimated from amplification of reference gene primers within the assay. To quantify the absolute abundance of each unique TCRbeta CDR3 rearrangement, sequence reads were collapsed and filtered. Productive Simpson clonality was computed per sample as the square root of Simpson's diversity index over productive rearrangements. Entries here come from immuneACCESS through TCRdb and include only in-frame sequences with V and J called. Some clones fail to appear in such tables; in the studies checked, an unresolved V gene covers under half of the shortfall, and the cause of the remainder is unknown. V and J calls and clone size are as listed in that table; D and trimming were resolved from the DNA. This sample has more than 150,000 clones in its table, and approximately 86% of those were observed once. Roughly 9.2% of the sample belongs to the ten largest clones.

Notes on this clone: Its antigen remains undetermined. The input lacks base qualities; no much larger clone sits a single base away.

Sequencing used peripheral blood. This receptor was identified in a woman of 80 years or more with acute or convalescent COVID-19. The chain employs TRBV7-2 and TRBJ1-6, with 8 bases matching TRBD1. Here the CDR3 is given as CASSLGGRQGRSYNSPLHF. In nucleotides, the sequence is TGTGCCAGCAGCTTAGGGGGGAGACAGGGGAGATCCTATAATTCACCCCTCCACTTT.